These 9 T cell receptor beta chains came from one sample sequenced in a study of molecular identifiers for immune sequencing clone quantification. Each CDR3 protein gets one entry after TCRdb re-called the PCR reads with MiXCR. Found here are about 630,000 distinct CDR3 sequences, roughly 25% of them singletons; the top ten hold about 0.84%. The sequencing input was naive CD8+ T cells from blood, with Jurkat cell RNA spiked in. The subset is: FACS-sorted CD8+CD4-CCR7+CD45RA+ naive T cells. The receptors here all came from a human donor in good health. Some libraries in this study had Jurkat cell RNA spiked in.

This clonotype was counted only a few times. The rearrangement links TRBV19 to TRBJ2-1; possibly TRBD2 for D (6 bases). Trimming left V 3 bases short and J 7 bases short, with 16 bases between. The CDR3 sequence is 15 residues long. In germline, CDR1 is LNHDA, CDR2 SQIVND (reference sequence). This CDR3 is CASSIGFGSSNEQFF. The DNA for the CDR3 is TGTGCCAGTAGTATTGGTTTCGGGAGTTCTAATGAGCAGTTCTTC. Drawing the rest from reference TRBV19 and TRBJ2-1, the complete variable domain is DGGITQSPKYLFRKEGQNVTLSCEQNLNHDAMYWYRQDPGQGLRLIYYSQIVNDFQKGDIAEGYSVSREKKESFPLTVTSAQKNPTAFYLCASSIGFGSSNEQFFGPGTRLTVL.

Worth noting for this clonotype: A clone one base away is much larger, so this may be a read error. For the CDR3, the DNA is TGCAGCGTGGGAATAGAGGGCTATGGCAACACCTTC. It codes for CSVGIEGYGNTF. This sequence joins TRBV29-1 and TRBJ1-2; D unclear. CDR1 and CDR2 from the germline V gene are SQVTM and ANQGSEA. The CDR3 extends over 12 amino acids.

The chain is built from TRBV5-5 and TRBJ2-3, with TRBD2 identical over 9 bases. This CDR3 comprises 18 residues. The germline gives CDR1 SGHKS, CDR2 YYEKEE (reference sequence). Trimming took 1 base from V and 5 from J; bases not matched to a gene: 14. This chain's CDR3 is CASSLSLAGSSVVDTQYF. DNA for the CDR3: TGTGCCAGCAGCTTGAGTCTAGCGGGGAGTTCCGTTGTAGATACGCAGTATTTT. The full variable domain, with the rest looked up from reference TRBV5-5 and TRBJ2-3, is DAGVTQSPTHLIKTRGQQVTLRCSPISGHKSVSWYQQVLGQGPQFIFQYYEKEERGRGNFPDRFSARQFPNYSSELNVNALLLGDSALYLCASSLSLAGSSVVDTQYFGPGTRLTVL.

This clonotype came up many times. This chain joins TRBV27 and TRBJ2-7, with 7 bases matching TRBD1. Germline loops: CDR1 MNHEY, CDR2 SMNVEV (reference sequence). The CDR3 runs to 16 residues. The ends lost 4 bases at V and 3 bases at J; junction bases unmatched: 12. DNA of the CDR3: TGTGCCAGCAGTTCTTTTTCGATTGGGACAGTCTACGAGCAGTACTTC. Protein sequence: CASSSFSIGTVYEQYF.

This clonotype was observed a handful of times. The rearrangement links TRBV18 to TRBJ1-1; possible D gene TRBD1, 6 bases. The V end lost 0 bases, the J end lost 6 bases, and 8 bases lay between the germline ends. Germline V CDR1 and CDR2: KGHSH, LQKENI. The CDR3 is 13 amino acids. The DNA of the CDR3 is TGTGCCAGCTCACCACCCCGGACAGCTGAAGCTTTCTTT. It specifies CASSPPRTAEAFF. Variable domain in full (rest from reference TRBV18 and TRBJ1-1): NAGVMQNPRHLVRRRGQEARLRCSPMKGHSHVYWYRQLPEEGLKFMVYLQKENIIDESGMPKERFSAEFPKEGPSILRIQQVVRGDSAAYFCASSPPRTAEAFFGQGTRLTVV.

The CDR3 DNA is TGTGCCAGCAGCTTGCCCGGGGGCAACACCGGGGAGCTGTTTTTT. Encoded protein: CASSLPGGNTGELFF. The gene calls are TRBV7-9 and TRBJ2-2, with D possibly called TRBD1 or TRBD2 (6 bases each). The length of the CDR3 is 15 residues. The germline V gene encodes CDR1 SEHNR and CDR2 FQNEAQ (reference sequence). The V and J ends lost 3 bases and 2 bases respectively, with 10 bases between them.

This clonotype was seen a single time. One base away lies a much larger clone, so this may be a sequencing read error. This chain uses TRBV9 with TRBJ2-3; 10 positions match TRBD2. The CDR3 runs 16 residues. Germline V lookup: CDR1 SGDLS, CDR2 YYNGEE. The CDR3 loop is CARSGGDSGATDTQYF. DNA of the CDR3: TGTGCCCGCAGCGGGGGGGATAGCGGGGCGACAGATACGCAGTATTTT.

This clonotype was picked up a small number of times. CDR3 amino acids: CASSDPELGAGRYNEQFF. The CDR3 DNA sequence: TGTGCCAGCAGTGATCCCGAATTGGGAGCGGGCCGCTACAATGAGCAGTTCTTC. The chain combines TRBV25-1 with TRBJ2-1, with D possibly being TRBD2 (6 bases). Trimming stripped 3 bases from V and 3 bases from J, with 21 bases between. CDR3 length: 18 residues. The germline V gene encodes CDR1 MGHDK and CDR2 SYGVNS.

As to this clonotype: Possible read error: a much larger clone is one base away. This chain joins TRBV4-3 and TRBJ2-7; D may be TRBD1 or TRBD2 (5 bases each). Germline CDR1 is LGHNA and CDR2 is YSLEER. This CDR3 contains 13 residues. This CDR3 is CAGSQGMGVEQYF. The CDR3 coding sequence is TGCGCCGGCAGCCAGGGAATGGGGGTAGAGCAGTACTTC.